This T cell receptor (beta chain) was sequenced in a study of blood T cell repertoires in COVID-19. Overall study context: Collection of acute and convalescent COVID-19 samples took place in the United States, Italy and Spain. The cDNA or gDNA used as material had been derived from T cells, B-cell-depleted T cells, or PBMCs.

TCRdb's copy holds only in-frame clones and misses some; the assay was immunoSEQ multiplex PCR. The sample consists of 250,000 to 300,000 clones, approximately 90% of them appearing once. Germline values: CDR1 SGHNT, CDR2 YYREEE (reference sequence). V lost 4 bases, J lost 1 base, and 5 bases stayed unmatched. The CDR3 extends over 15 amino acids. Clinical history as reported by participants underpinned cohort assignment. The sample consisted of PBMCs or T cells enriched from blood (not recorded which). The chain couples TRBV5-4 to TRBJ1-1; the match to TRBD1 covers 9 bases. This TCR was recovered from a woman aged 55-69 years in a cohort exposed to, infected with or recovered from COVID-19 (not recorded which). DNA for the CDR3: TGTGCCAGCAGCCTGGGACAGGGAGGGAACACTGAAGCTTTCTTT. Its protein is CASSLGQGGNTEAFF.